A single sample gave rise to the 26 T cell receptor beta chains below, sequenced in a study of sequential checkpoint blockade in melanoma. Described treatment: randomized to nivolumab then ipilimumab (arm A) or the reverse (arm B). Repertoires were generated with immunoSEQ multiplex PCR, while TCRdb's copy carries only in-frame clones and drops some. The table lists some 9,000 clones, 50% to 60% of them singletons, with around 38% in the top ten. The sample here was CD8+ T cells sorted from blood (inferred from file names), taken from a patient given nivolumab and ipilimumab in sequence. Receptors were obtained from a human donor with melanoma.

The chain employs TRBV27 and TRBJ2-7; D perhaps matches TRBD2 (7 bases). This CDR3 is built from 13 residues. CDR1 is MNHEY and CDR2 is SMNVEV in the germline V gene (reference sequence). The V gene lost 3 bases and the J gene lost 7 bases, with 13 bases spanning the gap. As DNA, the CDR3 is TGTGCCAGCAGTTTGGGGGGGGCGAGGGAGCAGTACTTC. Translated: CASSLGGAREQYF.

As DNA, the CDR3 is TGTGCCAGCAGTCCTGACAGGTACACCGGGGAGCTGTTTTTT. Its translation: CASSPDRYTGELFF. This chain connects TRBV28 to TRBJ2-2; tentatively, D is TRBD1 (6 bases). CDR1 and CDR2 from the germline V gene are MDHEN and SYDVKM. The CDR3 sequence is 14 residues long. V gave up 5 bases and J gave up 3 bases, with 10 bases separating them.

The chain is built from TRBV10-2 and TRBJ2-5; D may be TRBD1 (5 bases). The length of the CDR3 is 13 residues. Trimming took off 3 bases at V and 9 bases at J, with 14 bases between the two ends. Germline CDR1 reads WSHSY; CDR2 reads SAAADI. CDR3 in DNA: TGCGCCAGCAGTGACGGCAGGGCTTGGTCCCAGTACTTC. This sequence encodes CASSDGRAWSQYF.

The chain links TRBV15 to TRBJ2-7; D unresolved. The CDR3 contains 15 residues. Germline CDR1 is LNHNV and CDR2 is YYDKDF (reference sequence). Between the trimmed V and J ends, which lost 0 bases and 2 bases, there was a span of 11 bases. The CDR3: CATSRDSEVPYEQYF. The DNA for the CDR3 is TGTGCCACCAGCAGAGATTCTGAGGTACCCTACGAGCAGTACTTC. The entire variable domain, with the rest obtained from reference TRBV15 and TRBJ2-7, is as follows: DAMVIQNPRYQVTQFGKPVTLSCSQTLNHNVMYWYQQKSSQAPKLLFHYYDKDFNNEADTPDNFQSRRPNTSFCFLDIRSPGLGDTAMYLCATSRDSEVPYEQYFGPGTRLTVT.

The rearrangement joins TRBV7-9 to TRBJ2-7, with D possibly being TRBD2 (5 bases). The V gene's germline CDR1 is SEHNR and CDR2 FQNEAQ (reference sequence). The CDR3 has 13 amino acids. Trimming stripped 4 bases from V and 5 bases from J, with 12 bases between. CDR3 in amino acids: CASSYGRGNEQYF. DNA of the CDR3: TGTGCCAGCAGCTATGGGCGAGGGAACGAGCAGTACTTC.

This clone was seen a handful of times. This chain joins TRBV5-1 and TRBJ1-1, with D unresolved. Trimming took 3 bases from V and 11 from J, leaving 11 bases between them. Germline V lookup: CDR1 SGHRS, CDR2 YFSETQ. The length of the CDR3 is 11 residues. The CDR3 sequence: CASSSGGWAFF. The DNA of the CDR3 is TGCGCCAGCAGCTCCGGCGGGTGGGCTTTCTTT.

This clone was counted between two and nine times. The genes are TRBV4-1 and TRBJ1-6, with D perhaps TRBD1 (5 bases). There are 16 residues in the CDR3. V dropped 1 base and J dropped 6 bases, with 13 bases sitting between them. Germline-derived CDR1 and CDR2 are MGHRA and YSYEKL. The CDR3 region is CASSQGGGGFNSPLHF. The CDR3 nucleotides read TGCGCCAGCAGCCAAGGGGGCGGAGGGTTTAATTCACCCCTCCACTTT.

This clone was recorded only once. V usage is TRBV7-8 and J usage is TRBJ1-5, with TRBD1 identical over 7 bases. J gave up 0 bases and V 3 bases, and 8 bases lay outside the gene matches. The germline V gene encodes CDR1 SGHVS and CDR2 FQNEAQ. The CDR3 consists of 17 residues. CDR3 DNA sequence: TGTGCCAGCAGCTTTGGGGACAGTACCTATAGCAATCAGCCCCAGCATTTT. This sequence encodes CASSFGDSTYSNQPQHF.

The chain combines TRBV7-9 with TRBJ1-6, with D possibly matching TRBD1 (5 bases). Per germline, CDR1 SEHNR and CDR2 FQNEAQ (reference sequence). This CDR3 has 17 residues. V gave up 5 bases and J gave up 9 bases, with 23 bases separating them. Here the CDR3 DNA reads TGTGCCAGCAGCCCCCGGAACACACAGGTGGCGACTTCACCCCTCCACTTT. Translating it yields CASSPRNTQVATSPLHF.

This chain links TRBV5-5 with TRBJ1-2; a possible D gene is TRBD1 (5 bases). CDR1 SGHKS and CDR2 YYEKEE come from the germline V gene (reference sequence). The CDR3 sequence is 15 residues long. The germline V and J ends were trimmed by 3 bases and 8 bases, with 20 bases remaining between them. The CDR3 is CASSSSGGIIRGYTF. In DNA, the CDR3 is TGTGCCAGCAGCTCAAGCGGGGGGATTATTAGGGGCTACACCTTC. Based on the CDR3 plus reference TRBV5-5 and TRBJ1-2, the full variable domain is DAGVTQSPTHLIKTRGQQVTLRCSPISGHKSVSWYQQVLGQGPQFIFQYYEKEERGRGNFPDRFSARQFPNYSSELNVNALLLGDSALYLCASSSSGGIIRGYTFGSGTRLTVV.

This clone has only a few counts. This rearrangement joins TRBV27 to TRBJ1-4; 8 positions match TRBD1. The CDR3 contains 16 residues. Germline trimming cut 5 bases from V and 4 bases from J; bases unmatched to any gene: 9. The germline CDR1 and CDR2 sequences are MNHEY and SMNVEV (reference sequence). The CDR3 DNA reads TGTGCCAGCAGTCCCCGGGACAGGACCTTTAATGAAAAACTGTTTTTT. This gives the protein CASSPRDRTFNEKLFF.

J is TRBJ2-7 and V is TRBV7-2; the D gene is possibly TRBD1 (6 bases). V lost 5 bases and J lost 0, with 11 bases in between. Germline V gene data show CDR1 as SGHTA and CDR2 as FQGNSA. The CDR3 sequence is 14 residues long. The CDR3 region is CASSPDRLSYEQYF. The CDR3, as DNA: TGTGCCAGCAGCCCGGACAGACTCTCCTACGAGCAGTACTTC.

The chain couples TRBV19 to TRBJ1-1; D is undetermined. This CDR3 spans 16 amino acids. In germline, CDR1 is LNHDA, CDR2 SQIVND (reference sequence). Trimming shortened V by 5 bases and J by 0 bases, and 16 bases separated the two germline ends. The CDR3 region has the DNA TGTGCCAGTAGTCTTCCCTCGTGGGCCTTGAACACTGAAGCTTTCTTT. It is translated as CASSLPSWALNTEAFF.

V usage is TRBV11-2 and J usage is TRBJ2-5; TRBD2 aligns across 7 bases. Trimming took 1 base from V and 5 from J; bases not matched to a gene: 4. The germline gives CDR1 SGHAT, CDR2 FQNNGV. This CDR3 region has 14 residues. The CDR3 DNA sequence: TGTGCCAGCAGCTTAGCGGGGGGAGGGGAGACCCAGTACTTC. Amino acid sequence: CASSLAGGGETQYF.

This chain joins TRBV27 and TRBJ2-7, with 9 bases identical to TRBD1. With V trimmed by 7 bases and J by 4 bases, 8 bases remained unmatched. CDR1 MNHEY and CDR2 SMNVEV come from the germline V gene (reference sequence). There are 14 residues in the CDR3. The CDR3: CASTLGTGTYEQYF. In nucleotides, the CDR3 is TGTGCCAGCACCCTAGGGACAGGGACTTACGAGCAGTACTTC.

The J gene is TRBJ1-1, the V gene TRBV27; a weak D match, TRBD1 (5 bases). CDR3 size: 15 residues. Trimming removed 1 base at V and 0 bases at J, with 9 bases between. Germline V gene lookup returns CDR1 MNHEY and CDR2 SMNVEV (reference sequence). Here the CDR3 reads CASSLYIGVNTEAFF. Here the CDR3 DNA reads TGTGCCAGCAGTTTATATATAGGGGTGAACACTGAAGCTTTCTTT.

This clone is medium-sized by share. One end of the junction fails to match germline, which may point to a read error. Here the CDR3 reads CASSSTGNEGLF. CDR3 bases: TGTGCCAGTAGTTCCACCGGGAACGAAGGGCTCTTC. The rearrangement links TRBV19 to TRBJ1-2; no definite D call. Germline CDR1 is LNHDA and CDR2 is SQIVND (reference sequence). The length of the CDR3 is 12 residues.

The chain links TRBV6-4 to TRBJ2-2; 8 bases fit TRBD2. CDR3 length: 13 amino acids. The V and J ends lost 6 bases and 4 bases, in that order; junction bases with no gene match: 1. The germline gives CDR1 MRHNA, CDR2 SNTAGT. This CDR3 reads CASSGGATGELFF. CDR3 nucleotide sequence: TGTGCCAGCAGCGGGGGGGCCACCGGGGAGCTGTTTTTT.

The rearrangement uses TRBV10-2 and TRBJ1-6; 7 nucleotides match TRBD1. The CDR3 consists of 17 residues. V shed 5 bases and J 3 bases; nucleotides not matched to a gene: 10. The germline gives CDR1 WSHSY, CDR2 SAAADI. The DNA for the CDR3 is TGCGCCAGCAGTCAATACCGGGACAGACACTATAATTCACCCCTCCACTTT. Its protein is CASSQYRDRHYNSPLHF.

The gene calls are TRBV6-5 and TRBJ2-1; weak D call: TRBD1 (6 bases). V lost 5 bases to trimming and J lost 1 base, with 12 bases between them. The CDR3 length is 15 residues. Germline CDR1 and CDR2: MNHEY and SVGAGI. The CDR3 DNA follows: TGTGCCAGCAGTGCCTGGGACACATCCTACAATGAGCAGTTCTTC. Its translation is CASSAWDTSYNEQFF.

In its sample, this clone was seen a few times. J is TRBJ2-7 and V is TRBV10-3; the D gene is possibly TRBD2 (6 bases). The CDR3 sequence is 13 residues long. V lost 3 bases to trimming and J lost 6 bases, with 12 bases between them. From germline, CDR1 is ENHRY and CDR2 SYGVKD. Written as DNA, the CDR3 is TGTGCCATCAGTGATAACCGGAGGGCCGAGCAGTACTTC. Its translation: CAISDNRRAEQYF.

This clone was seen at least ten times. The CDR3 protein is CASSSGTGHYGYTF. The CDR3 nucleotides read TGTGCCAGCAGCTCAGGGACAGGCCACTATGGCTACACCTTC. The chain carries TRBV5-8 and TRBJ1-2; TRBD1 matches at 8 bases. This CDR3 contains 14 residues. The germline gives CDR1 SGHTS, CDR2 YDEGEE. Trimming took 3 bases from V and 3 from J; bases not matched to a gene: 4.

In its sample, this clone was seen once. CDR3 region: CASSLVLGTGGSTGELFF. The CDR3, as DNA: TGTGCCAGCAGCTTAGTGTTGGGAACAGGGGGCAGCACCGGGGAGCTGTTTTTT. The chain employs TRBV7-6 and TRBJ2-2; 9 bases are a match to TRBD1. Trimming took 1 base from V and 4 from J; bases not matched to a gene: 10. The CDR3 loop spans 18 amino acids. Per germline, CDR1 SGHVS and CDR2 FNYEAQ.

The chain recombines TRBV10-1 with TRBJ2-7; no clear D gene. Germline V CDR1 and CDR2: WNHNN, SYGVQD (reference sequence). The CDR3 totals 12 residues. Trimming took off 3 bases at V and 2 bases at J, with 5 bases between the two ends. CDR3 sequence: CASSDGTYEQYF. The CDR3 nucleotides are TGCGCCAGCAGTGACGGTACCTACGAGCAGTACTTC.

This clone is deemed large (0.1 to 1%). CDR3 in DNA: TGCGCCAGCAGCCCCGGACTGGGAAGAAACACCGGGGAGCTGTTTTTT. It yields the protein CASSPGLGRNTGELFF. The chain links TRBV4-3 to TRBJ2-2; tentative D call: TRBD2 (5 bases). The CDR3 spans 16 residues. Germline CDR1 is LGHNA and CDR2 is YSLEER. Trimming stripped 4 bases from V and 2 bases from J, with 14 bases between.

The rearrangement uses TRBV10-3 and TRBJ1-1; the match to TRBD1 covers 8 bases. This CDR3 has 13 residues. CDR1 is ENHRY, CDR2 SYGVKD, per germline. With V trimmed by 5 bases and J by 5 bases, 4 bases remained unmatched. For the CDR3, the DNA is TGTGCCATCAGTCCGGACAGGGAAACTGAAGCTTTCTTT. This codes for CAISPDRETEAFF.